The 2 T cell receptor beta chains below all came from one sample that was sequenced in a study of cytomegalovirus exposure and HLA in healthy donors (TCRdb year 2017). The receptor library was made with the immunoSEQ multiplex PCR assay. For the multiplex PCR, a mixture combining 60 forward primers for TCR Vbeta segments and 13 reverse primers for TCR Jbeta segments was used. TCRdb limited this immuneACCESS table to in-frame rearrangements with V and J called. A share of clones is missing; checked studies link under half to unresolved V genes, and the rest is unexplained. This sample has about 150,000 clones in its table, and roughly 68% of those were observed once. The ten largest make up 3.5% to 5% of the sample. The material sequenced was PBMCs. The receptors stem from a man aged 60 to 69 in good health and CMV-seronegative.

On this clone itself: Germline is not matched at one junction end, which may reflect a read error. As DNA, the CDR3 is TGTGCCAGCAACTTAGCGGGACTAGAGACCCAGTACTTC. It encodes CASNLAGLETQYF. The chain uses TRBV7-9 and TRBJ2-5; TRBD2 agrees at 8 bases. The CDR3 runs to 13 residues. Germline CDR1 reads SEHNR; CDR2 reads FQNEAQ (reference sequence).

This clone has just a few counts. The chain employs TRBV9 and TRBJ2-7, with D perhaps matching TRBD2 (6 bases). The V and J ends lost 0 bases and 0 bases respectively, with 10 bases between them. The CDR3 consists of 15 residues. Germline V gives CDR1 SGDLS, CDR2 YYNGEE. CDR3 residues: CASSVGRDFSYEQYF. CDR3 sequence (DNA): TGTGCCAGCAGCGTAGGAAGGGACTTCTCCTACGAGCAGTACTTC.